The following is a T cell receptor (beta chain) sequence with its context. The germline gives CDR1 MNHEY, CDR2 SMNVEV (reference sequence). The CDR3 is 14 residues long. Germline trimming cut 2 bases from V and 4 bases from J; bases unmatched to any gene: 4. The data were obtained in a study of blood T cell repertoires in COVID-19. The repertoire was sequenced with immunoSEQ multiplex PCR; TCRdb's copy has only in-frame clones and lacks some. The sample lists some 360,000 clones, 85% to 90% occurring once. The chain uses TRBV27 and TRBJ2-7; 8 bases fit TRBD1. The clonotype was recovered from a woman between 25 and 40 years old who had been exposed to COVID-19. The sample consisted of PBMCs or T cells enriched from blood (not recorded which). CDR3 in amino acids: CASSLHGQGYEQYF. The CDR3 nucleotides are TGTGCCAGCAGTTTACACGGACAGGGTTACGAGCAGTACTTC.